This T cell receptor (beta chain) derives from a study of lymphopenia after photon versus proton radiotherapy. This clone was found once. Only in-frame clones appear in the TCRdb table, and some are missing; sequencing was by immunoSEQ multiplex PCR. This table holds 35,000 to 50,000 clones, approximately 90% found once. The CDR3 runs to 14 residues. CDR1 and CDR2 (germline): MGHRA, YSYEKL. V was cut by 5 bases and J by 2 bases, with 12 bases left in between. Sequencing used peripheral blood, obtained from a patient treated with photon-based radiotherapy. The chain recombines TRBV4-1 with TRBJ2-5, with D possibly TRBD1 on 6 matching bases. This receptor was identified in a man between 60 and 70 years old with cholangiocarcinoma. CDR3 bases: TGCGCCAGCAGCGTACTACAGGGTCAAGAGACCCAGTACTTC. Protein sequence: CASSVLQGQETQYF.